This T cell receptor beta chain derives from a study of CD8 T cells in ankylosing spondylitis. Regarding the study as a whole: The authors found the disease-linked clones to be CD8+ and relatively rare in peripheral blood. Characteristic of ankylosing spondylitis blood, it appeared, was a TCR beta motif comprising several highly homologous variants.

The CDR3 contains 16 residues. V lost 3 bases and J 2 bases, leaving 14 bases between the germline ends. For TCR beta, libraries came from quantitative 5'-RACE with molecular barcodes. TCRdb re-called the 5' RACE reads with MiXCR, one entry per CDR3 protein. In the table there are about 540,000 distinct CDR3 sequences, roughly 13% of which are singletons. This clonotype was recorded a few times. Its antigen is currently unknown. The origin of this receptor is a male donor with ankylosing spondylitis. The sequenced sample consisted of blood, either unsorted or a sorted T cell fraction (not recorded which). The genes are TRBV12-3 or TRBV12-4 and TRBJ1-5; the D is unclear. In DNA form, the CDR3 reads TGTGCCAGCAGTTTGGAGGCCTTCTTAGGCAATCAGCCCCAGCATTTT. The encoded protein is CASSLEAFLGNQPQHF.